The present entry profiles one TCR beta chain with its context. Its antigen is currently unknown. The CDR3 is 15 residues long. The germline V gene encodes CDR1 SGHRS and CDR2 YFSETQ. Germline trimming cut 3 bases from V and 6 bases from J; bases unmatched to any gene: 5. The data belong to a study of T cell responses to AZD1222 COVID-19 vaccine. Whole-study context: Timing groups of about 4 and about 12 weeks for second doses were pooled.

General observations from the study: The donors showed a predominance of white British ancestry and of females, with possible underestimation of clonal diversity. Reportedly, close to half of spike-specific TCRs are directed against unmutated variant regions.

Measured with immunoSEQ multiplex PCR; TCRdb has only the in-frame clones, and not every one. Of about 100,000 clones listed, over 85% are singletons. The TCR comes from an adult in good health. The sample here was peripheral blood, taken on day 0 of AZD1222 vaccination. This chain joins TRBV5-1 and TRBJ1-4, with 10 bases aligning to TRBD1. The CDR3 bases are TGCGCCAGCAGCTCAGCCGGGACAGGGGATGAAAAACTGTTTTTT. This codes for CASSSAGTGDEKLFF.